This is a list of T cell receptor beta chains from one sample in a study of OX40 agonist ivuxolimab in advanced cancers. Data came from immunoSEQ multiplex PCR; TCRdb stores just in-frame clones and leaves some out. There are roughly 64,000 clones in the sample; 84% occur only once, and around 9.5% lies in the top ten. The specimen was CD4+ or CD8+ T cells sorted from blood, collected in a trial of the OX40 agonist ivuxolimab. Source of these receptors: an adult with an advanced solid tumor such as melanoma, head and neck, liver or kidney cancer. CDR3s include the opening cysteine and the closing phenylalanine or tryptophan. The order of the fields is CDR3 DNA, CDR3 protein, D gene, J gene, clone size, V gene. A D gene is named only where the DNA matches it firmly. Clone size is stated in some rows and not others, as once, few, many or a class when expanded.

CDR3 DNA: TGTGCCAGCAGCTTAGGGCTTATGTCGGACCTCGCAAGTAATGAGCAGTTCTTC
CDR3 protein: CASSLGLMSDLASNEQFF
D gene: -
J gene: TRBJ2-1
clone size: -
V gene: TRBV7-3

CDR3 DNA: TGCGCCAGCAGCCAAGAAGAGGCGCAGCCCCAGCATTTT
CDR3 protein: CASSQEEAQPQHF
D gene: -
J gene: TRBJ1-5
clone size: -
V gene: TRBV4-3

CDR3 DNA: TGCGCCAGCAGCTATCTATTCGGAGGCGGCTACGAGCAGTACTTC
CDR3 protein: CASSYLFGGGYEQYF
D gene: -
J gene: TRBJ2-7
clone size: -
V gene: TRBV5-1

CDR3 DNA: TGTGCCAGCAGCTTTGGACCACACCCTAGCACAGATACGCAGTATTTT
CDR3 protein: CASSFGPHPSTDTQYF
D gene: -
J gene: TRBJ2-3
clone size: -
V gene: TRBV5-4

CDR3 DNA: TGCGCCAGCAGCACCGGTAACTACGAGCAGTACTTC
CDR3 protein: CASSTGNYEQYF
D gene: -
J gene: TRBJ2-7
clone size: -
V gene: TRBV5-1

CDR3 DNA: TGTGCCAGCAGCTTACGAGGGGAGGAAGCTTTCTTT
CDR3 protein: CASSLRGEEAFF
D gene: -
J gene: TRBJ1-1
clone size: -
V gene: TRBV7-9

CDR3 DNA: TGTGCCAGCAGCTTAACCCGGCCAGATACGCAGTATTTT
CDR3 protein: CASSLTRPDTQYF
D gene: -
J gene: TRBJ2-3
clone size: -
V gene: TRBV7-3

CDR3 DNA: TGTGCCAGTAGTTCCCAGGTAGGAAGGATCCACAATGAGCAGTTCTTC
CDR3 protein: CASSSQVGRIHNEQFF
D gene: -
J gene: TRBJ2-1
clone size: -
V gene: TRBV19

CDR3 DNA: TGTGCCAGCAGTTTATGGCCAGAATATAGCAATCAGCCCCAGCATTTT
CDR3 protein: CASSLWPEYSNQPQHF
D gene: -
J gene: TRBJ1-5
clone size: -
V gene: TRBV28

CDR3 DNA: TGCGCCAGCAGTGAGTCGGTTGGGGAGGGGACTAACTATGGCTACACCTTC
CDR3 protein: CASSESVGEGTNYGYTF
D gene: -
J gene: TRBJ1-2
clone size: -
V gene: TRBV10-1

CDR3 DNA: TGTGCCAGCAGCTTAGCCGGGGGACGGGCTGAAAAACTGTTTTTT
CDR3 protein: CASSLAGGRAEKLFF
D gene: -
J gene: TRBJ1-4
clone size: -
V gene: TRBV7-2

CDR3 DNA: TGTGCCAGTAGTATAGGAACCGGACGGAAAGGTTTCTTT
CDR3 protein: CASSIGTGRKGFF
D gene: -
J gene: TRBJ1-1
clone size: -
V gene: TRBV19

CDR3 DNA: TGTGCCAGCAGACGTACAGGGTCAACTAATGAAAAACTGTTTTTT
CDR3 protein: CASRRTGSTNEKLFF
D gene: -
J gene: TRBJ1-4
clone size: -
V gene: TRBV27

CDR3 DNA: TGTGCCAGCAGCTCAACCGGGACTAGCAACGAGCAGTACTTC
CDR3 protein: CASSSTGTSNEQYF
D gene: TRBD2
J gene: TRBJ2-7
clone size: -
V gene: TRBV7-8

CDR3 DNA: TGTGCCAGCAGCTTGGGAGGGAATTCCTACAATGAGCAGTTCTTC
CDR3 protein: CASSLGGNSYNEQFF
D gene: -
J gene: TRBJ2-1
clone size: -
V gene: TRBV5-4

CDR3 DNA: TGTGCCAGCAGCTTGGCGGGGGCCTATAATTCACCCCTCCACTTT
CDR3 protein: CASSLAGAYNSPLHF
D gene: -
J gene: TRBJ1-6
clone size: few
V gene: TRBV7-2

CDR3 DNA: TGTGCCAGCACCTCTTTGGCCTCGAACACTGAAGCTTTCTTT
CDR3 protein: CASTSLASNTEAFF
D gene: -
J gene: TRBJ1-1
clone size: few
V gene: TRBV4-2

CDR3 DNA: TGTGCCAGCTCATGGGGACAGCCTCAGACCTACGAGCAGTACTTC
CDR3 protein: CASSWGQPQTYEQYF
D gene: TRBD1
J gene: TRBJ2-7
clone size: -
V gene: TRBV18

CDR3 DNA: TGTGCCAGCTCACCACCGCGCGGGGTGAACACTGAAGCTTTCTTT
CDR3 protein: CASSPPRGVNTEAFF
D gene: -
J gene: TRBJ1-1
clone size: -
V gene: TRBV18

CDR3 DNA: TGTGCCACGGGACTAGCGGGGTTATACCACCCCGCCGGGGAGCTGTTTTTT
CDR3 protein: CATGLAGLYHPAGELFF
D gene: TRBD2
J gene: TRBJ2-2
clone size: -
V gene: TRBV28

CDR3 DNA: TGTGCCAGTAGTATACGGCCAGGGGCAATACAAGAGACCCAGTACTTC
CDR3 protein: CASSIRPGAIQETQYF
D gene: -
J gene: TRBJ2-5
clone size: -
V gene: TRBV19

CDR3 DNA: TGCGCCAGCAGCCAAGATTGGCGATATAGCAATCAGCCCCAGCATTTT
CDR3 protein: CASSQDWRYSNQPQHF
D gene: -
J gene: TRBJ1-5
clone size: -
V gene: TRBV4-3

CDR3 DNA: TGTGCCAGCAGTGATGAGACTGGGGGCACTGAAGCTTTCTTT
CDR3 protein: CASSDETGGTEAFF
D gene: -
J gene: TRBJ1-1
clone size: once
V gene: TRBV2

CDR3 DNA: TGTGCCAGCAGCTTGATCAGTGGAAACACTGAAGCTTTCTTT
CDR3 protein: CASSLISGNTEAFF
D gene: -
J gene: TRBJ1-1
clone size: -
V gene: TRBV5-5

CDR3 DNA: TGTGCCTGGACCCCGGGAGGATACGAGCAGTACTTC
CDR3 protein: CAWTPGGYEQYF
D gene: TRBD2
J gene: TRBJ2-7
clone size: -
V gene: TRBV30

CDR3 DNA: TGTGCCAGCAGTTCCTCCTCCACAGGGCTCAGCACAGATACGCAGTATTTT
CDR3 protein: CASSSSSTGLSTDTQYF
D gene: -
J gene: TRBJ2-3
clone size: once
V gene: TRBV28

CDR3 DNA: TGTGCCAGCAGTTTAGGCAGGGGCACAGATACGCAGTATTTT
CDR3 protein: CASSLGRGTDTQYF
D gene: -
J gene: TRBJ2-3
clone size: -
V gene: TRBV27

CDR3 DNA: TGTGCCAGCAGTGAATATGATCCCTGGGGGTCCGCTGAAGCTTTCTTT
CDR3 protein: CASSEYDPWGSAEAFF
D gene: -
J gene: TRBJ1-1
clone size: once
V gene: TRBV25-1

CDR3 DNA: TGTGCCAGCAGTCGGGGGCCTAATGAAAAACTGTTTTTT
CDR3 protein: CASSRGPNEKLFF
D gene: -
J gene: TRBJ1-4
clone size: -
V gene: TRBV25-1

CDR3 DNA: TGTGCCAGCAGCTTAGCAGGAGTCGGGGGTGGCTACACCTTC
CDR3 protein: CASSLAGVGGGYTF
D gene: -
J gene: TRBJ1-2
clone size: -
V gene: TRBV7-2

CDR3 DNA: TGTGCCAGCAGTTACAGTGAACCCTCTGGAAACACCATATATTTT
CDR3 protein: CASSYSEPSGNTIYF
D gene: -
J gene: TRBJ1-3
clone size: -
V gene: TRBV6-5

CDR3 DNA: TGTGCCAGCAGCTCCCGTGGAGGGCCCTACGAGCAGTACTTC
CDR3 protein: CASSSRGGPYEQYF
D gene: -
J gene: TRBJ2-7
clone size: -
V gene: TRBV11-1

CDR3 DNA: TGCGCCAGCAGCTCGGGGACAGCCCGAGTTGAAGCTTTCTTT
CDR3 protein: CASSSGTARVEAFF
D gene: TRBD1
J gene: TRBJ1-1
clone size: -
V gene: TRBV5-1

CDR3 DNA: TGTGCCAGCAGTCACACCTTTTTCCCGGATACGCAGTATTTT
CDR3 protein: CASSHTFFPDTQYF
D gene: -
J gene: TRBJ2-3
clone size: -
V gene: TRBV6-5

CDR3 DNA: TGTGCCAGCACCACACACAGGGGAAATCAGCCCCAGCATTTT
CDR3 protein: CASTTHRGNQPQHF
D gene: TRBD1
J gene: TRBJ1-5
clone size: once
V gene: TRBV5-5

CDR3 DNA: TGCGCCAGCAGCCAAGACCGGGGCCCTGGCGGTGAAAAACTGTTTTTT
CDR3 protein: CASSQDRGPGGEKLFF
D gene: -
J gene: TRBJ1-4
clone size: -
V gene: TRBV4-1

CDR3 DNA: TGCGCCAGCAGCTTGGTCGGTAGCGGTACCTACAATGAGCAGTTCTTC
CDR3 protein: CASSLVGSGTYNEQFF
D gene: -
J gene: TRBJ2-1
clone size: once
V gene: TRBV5-1